Presented here are 11 T cell receptor beta chains from one specimen sequenced in a study of blood T cell repertoires in COVID-19. Measured with immunoSEQ multiplex PCR; TCRdb has only the in-frame clones, and not every one. Here the sample spans about 240,000 clones, approximately 80% being singletons. The sequenced sample consisted of peripheral blood. The origin of the receptors is a woman of 80 years or more with acute or convalescent COVID-19.

This clone has more than one count but fewer than ten. The chain links TRBV2 to TRBJ1-1, with D uncertain. Per germline, CDR1 SNHLY and CDR2 FYNNEI. This CDR3 region has 13 residues. Trimming cost V 8 bases and J 6 bases, with 16 bases left between them. CDR3: CASYGLPRPEAFF. CDR3 DNA sequence: TGTGCCAGCTACGGGTTACCTCGGCCTGAAGCTTTCTTT.

The rearrangement joins TRBV5-6 to TRBJ1-4, with D maybe TRBD1 (5 bases). This CDR3 region has 16 residues. CDR1 is SGHDT, CDR2 YYEEEE, per germline. V was shortened by 4 bases and J by 0 bases, with 13 bases between the two germline ends. The CDR3 nucleotides are TGTGCCAGCAGCCCCATGACAGACGCAACTAATGAAAAACTGTTTTTT. Encoded protein: CASSPMTDATNEKLFF.

This chain connects TRBV29-1 to TRBJ1-2; a weak D match, TRBD1 (6 bases). The CDR3 extends over 13 amino acids. The germline V gene encodes CDR1 SQVTM and CDR2 ANQGSEA. Deletions cut 6 bases from V and 7 bases from J, with 18 bases between. CDR3 loop: CSVMGGREGGYTF. The CDR3 DNA reads as TGCAGCGTGATGGGGGGCAGGGAGGGTGGCTACACCTTC.

J is TRBJ2-7 and V is TRBV6-6; D is unresolved. Trimming pared 4 bases from V and 3 bases from J, leaving 7 bases between. Germline lookup yields CDR1 MNHNY and CDR2 SVGAGI (reference sequence). This CDR3 contains 12 residues. The CDR3 DNA follows: TGTGCCAGCAGTTCTAGTAGCTACGAGCAGTACTTC. It is translated as CASSSSSYEQYF.

The J gene is TRBJ1-5, the V gene TRBV19; 11 nucleotides align to TRBD1. Germline V gives CDR1 LNHDA, CDR2 SQIVND (reference sequence). V shed 5 bases and J 0 bases; nucleotides not matched to a gene: 9. CDR3 length equals 18 residues. In DNA, the CDR3 is TGTGCCAGTAGTGGCGCCGGACAGGGGGCCCTTAGCAATCAGCCCCAGCATTTT. Its translation: CASSGAGQGALSNQPQHF.

The rearrangement uses TRBV20-1 and TRBJ1-1, with D uncertain. Germline CDR1 reads DFQATT; CDR2 reads SNEGSKA (reference sequence). Trimming left V 5 bases short and J 7 bases short, with 11 bases between. The CDR3 totals 11 residues. CDR3 bases: TGCAGTGCTGTACCCGGAGGTGAAGCTTTCTTT. It specifies CSAVPGGEAFF.

The sample holds one count of this clone. In the same sample, other DNA sequences code for this CDR3. The V and J genes are TRBV7-9 and TRBJ1-1, with TRBD1 as a possible D gene (5 bases). V dropped 5 bases and J dropped 2 bases, with 9 bases sitting between them. CDR1 SEHNR and CDR2 FQNEAQ come from the germline V gene (reference sequence). The CDR3 is 13 residues long. The CDR3 loop reads CASSPQGNTEAFF. In nucleotides, the CDR3 is TGTGCCAGCAGCCCCCAGGGTAACACTGAAGCTTTCTTT.

V gene TRBV2 combines with J gene TRBJ1-2; TRBD1 matches 8 bases. The trim removed 3 bases at V and 9 bases at J, leaving 6 bases unmatched. The V gene's germline CDR1 is SNHLY and CDR2 FYNNEI. The CDR3 totals 13 residues. The chain's CDR3 is CASSEQGAPSYTF. The CDR3 bases are TGTGCCAGCAGTGAGCAGGGGGCGCCGAGCTACACCTTC.

The chain is built from TRBV9 and TRBJ2-3; 13 bases fit TRBD2. The CDR3 spans 16 residues. Germline V lookup: CDR1 SGDLS, CDR2 YYNGEE. V lost 2 bases to trimming and J lost 5 bases; unmatched junction nucleotides: 5. In DNA form, the CDR3 reads TGTGCCAGCAGCGTCACTAGCGGGGGGGCCCGAGATACGCAGTATTTT. This encodes CASSVTSGGARDTQYF.

Only one count was recorded for this clone. The chain links TRBV29-1 to TRBJ1-3; D is undetermined. Per the germline V gene, CDR1 is SQVTM and CDR2 is ANQGSEA. There are 12 residues in the CDR3. CDR3 nucleotide sequence: TGCCCCCTCGGGATAGATGGAAACACCATATATTTT. It yields the protein CPLGIDGNTIYF.

This clone came up a few times. The rearrangement links TRBV7-8 to TRBJ1-4, with D perhaps TRBD1 (6 bases). The CDR3 has 17 residues. V gave up 1 base and J gave up 2 bases, with 14 bases separating them. CDR1 SGHVS and CDR2 FQNEAQ come from the germline V gene. The CDR3 spells CASSLERGLLTNEKLFF. In DNA, the CDR3 is TGTGCCAGCAGCTTAGAGCGGGGGCTTTTGACTAATGAAAAACTGTTTTTT.